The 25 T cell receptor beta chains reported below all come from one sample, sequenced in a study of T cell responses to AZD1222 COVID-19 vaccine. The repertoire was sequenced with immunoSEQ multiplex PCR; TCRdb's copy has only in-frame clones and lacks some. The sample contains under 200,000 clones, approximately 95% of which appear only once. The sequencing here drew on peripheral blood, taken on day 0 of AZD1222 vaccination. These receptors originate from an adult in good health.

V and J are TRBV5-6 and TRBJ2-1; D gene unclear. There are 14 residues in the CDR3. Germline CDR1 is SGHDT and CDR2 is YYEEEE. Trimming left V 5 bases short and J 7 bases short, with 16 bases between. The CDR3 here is CASRVRGEKNEQFF. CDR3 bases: TGTGCCAGCAGAGTGCGTGGTGAGAAAAATGAGCAGTTCTTC. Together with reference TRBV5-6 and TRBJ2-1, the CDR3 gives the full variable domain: DAGVTQSPTHLIKTRGQQVTLRCSPKSGHDTVSWYQQALGQGPQFIFQYYEEEERQRGNFPDRFSGHQFPNYSSELNVNALLLGDSALYLCASRVRGEKNEQFFGPGTRLTVL.

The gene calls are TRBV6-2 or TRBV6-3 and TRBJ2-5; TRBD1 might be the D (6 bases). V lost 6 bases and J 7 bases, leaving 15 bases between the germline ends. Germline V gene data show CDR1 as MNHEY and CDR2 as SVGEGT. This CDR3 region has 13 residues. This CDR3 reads CASSLDSLGTQYF. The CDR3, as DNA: TGTGCCAGCAGCCTGGACAGTTTGGGGACCCAGTACTTC.

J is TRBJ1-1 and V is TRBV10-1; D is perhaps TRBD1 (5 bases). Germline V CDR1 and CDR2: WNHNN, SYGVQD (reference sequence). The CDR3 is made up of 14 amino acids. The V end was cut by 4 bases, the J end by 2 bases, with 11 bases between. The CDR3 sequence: CASSAMTANTEAFF. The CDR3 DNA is TGCGCCAGCAGTGCGATGACAGCTAACACTGAAGCTTTCTTT.

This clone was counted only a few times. In nucleotides, the CDR3 is TGTGCCAGCAGTGGCGCCCGGGACAGGGAGTACGAGCAGTACTTC. It is translated as CASSGARDREYEQYF. The chain is built from TRBV6-4 and TRBJ2-7, with 9 nucleotides matching TRBD1. V shed 4 bases and J 4 bases; nucleotides not matched to a gene: 8. CDR3 length equals 15 residues. The germline gives CDR1 MRHNA, CDR2 SNTAGT.

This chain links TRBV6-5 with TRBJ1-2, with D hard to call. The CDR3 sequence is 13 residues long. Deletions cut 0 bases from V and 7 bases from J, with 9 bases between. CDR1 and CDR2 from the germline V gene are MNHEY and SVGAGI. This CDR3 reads CASSYSSSAGYTF. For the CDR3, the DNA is TGTGCCAGCAGTTACTCGAGTTCGGCTGGCTACACCTTC.

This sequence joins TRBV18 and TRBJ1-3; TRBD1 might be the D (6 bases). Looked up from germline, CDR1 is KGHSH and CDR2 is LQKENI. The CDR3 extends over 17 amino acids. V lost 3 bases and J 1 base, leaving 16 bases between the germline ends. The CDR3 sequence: CASSPRGLGASGNTIYF. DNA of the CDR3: TGTGCCAGCTCACCGCGGGGTCTGGGGGCATCTGGAAACACCATATATTTT.

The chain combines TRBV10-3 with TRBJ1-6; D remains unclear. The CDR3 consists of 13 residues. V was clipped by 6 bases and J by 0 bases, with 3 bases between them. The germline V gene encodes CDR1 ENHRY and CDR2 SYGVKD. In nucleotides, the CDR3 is TGTGCCATCAGCGACTCCTATAATTCACCCCTCCACTTT. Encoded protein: CAISDSYNSPLHF.

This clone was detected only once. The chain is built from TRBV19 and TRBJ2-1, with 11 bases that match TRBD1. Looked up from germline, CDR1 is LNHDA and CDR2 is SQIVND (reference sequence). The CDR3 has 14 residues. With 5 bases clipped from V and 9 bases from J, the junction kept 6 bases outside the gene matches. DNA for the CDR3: TGTGCCAGTAGTGGGACAGGGGGATCGGCTGAGCAGTTCTTC. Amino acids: CASSGTGGSAEQFF.

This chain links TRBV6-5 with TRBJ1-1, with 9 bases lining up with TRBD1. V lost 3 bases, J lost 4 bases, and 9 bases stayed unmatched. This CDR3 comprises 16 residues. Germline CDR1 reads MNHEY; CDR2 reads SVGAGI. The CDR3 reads CASSYGQGFSITEAFF. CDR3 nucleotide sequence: TGTGCCAGCAGTTATGGACAGGGGTTTTCCATCACTGAAGCTTTCTTT.

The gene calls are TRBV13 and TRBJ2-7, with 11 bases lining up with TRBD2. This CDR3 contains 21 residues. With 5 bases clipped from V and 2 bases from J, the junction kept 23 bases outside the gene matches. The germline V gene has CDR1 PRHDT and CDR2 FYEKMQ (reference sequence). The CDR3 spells CASSHRLAGITPSSDAYEQYF. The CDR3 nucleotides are TGTGCCAGCAGCCACCGACTAGCGGGAATAACACCGTCTAGTGACGCCTACGAGCAGTACTTC.

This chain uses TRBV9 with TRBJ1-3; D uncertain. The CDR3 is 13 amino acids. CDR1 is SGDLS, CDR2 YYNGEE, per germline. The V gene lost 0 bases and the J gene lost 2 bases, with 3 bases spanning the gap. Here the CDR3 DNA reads TGTGCCAGCAGCGTAGATCCTGGAAACACCATATATTTT. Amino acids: CASSVDPGNTIYF.

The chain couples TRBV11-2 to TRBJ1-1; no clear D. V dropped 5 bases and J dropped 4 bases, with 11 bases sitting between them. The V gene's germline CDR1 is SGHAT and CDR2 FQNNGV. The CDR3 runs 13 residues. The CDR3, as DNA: TGTGCCAGCAGCCCTTCCCTCGGCACTGAAGCTTTCTTT. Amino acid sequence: CASSPSLGTEAFF.

CDR3 sequence reads: CASSEILGLMDQETQYF. CDR3 nucleotides: TGTGCCAGCAGTGAGATCTTGGGCCTTATGGACCAAGAGACCCAGTACTTC. The rearrangement uses TRBV2 and TRBJ2-5; D not resolved. CDR1 and CDR2 from the germline V gene are SNHLY and FYNNEI. Trimming cost V 3 bases and J 0 bases, with 17 bases left between them. This CDR3 region has 17 residues.

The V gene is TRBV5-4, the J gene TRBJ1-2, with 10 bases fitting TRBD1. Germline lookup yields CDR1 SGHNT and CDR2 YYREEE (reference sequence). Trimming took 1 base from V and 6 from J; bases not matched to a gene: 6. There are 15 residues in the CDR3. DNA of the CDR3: TGTGCCAGCAGCTTGAAAGGGACAGGGGTCCATGGCTACACCTTC. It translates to CASSLKGTGVHGYTF.

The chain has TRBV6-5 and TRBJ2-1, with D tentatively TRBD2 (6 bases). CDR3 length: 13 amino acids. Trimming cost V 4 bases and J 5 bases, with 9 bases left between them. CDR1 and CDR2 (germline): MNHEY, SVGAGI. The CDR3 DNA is TGTGCCAGCAGTTGGGGACTTAACAATGAGCAGTTCTTC. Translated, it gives CASSWGLNNEQFF.

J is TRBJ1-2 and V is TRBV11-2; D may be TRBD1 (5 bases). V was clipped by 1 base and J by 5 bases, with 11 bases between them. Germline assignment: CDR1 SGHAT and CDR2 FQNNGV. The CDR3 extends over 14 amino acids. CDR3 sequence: CASSLGGGLYGYTF. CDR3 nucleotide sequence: TGTGCCAGCAGCTTAGGGGGCGGGCTATATGGCTACACCTTC.

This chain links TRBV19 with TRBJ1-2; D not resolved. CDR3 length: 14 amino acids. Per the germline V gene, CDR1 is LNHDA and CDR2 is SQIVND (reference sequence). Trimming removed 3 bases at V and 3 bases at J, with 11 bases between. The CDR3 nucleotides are TGTGCCAGTAGTATTGAATCCCGGGACTATGGCTACACCTTC. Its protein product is CASSIESRDYGYTF.

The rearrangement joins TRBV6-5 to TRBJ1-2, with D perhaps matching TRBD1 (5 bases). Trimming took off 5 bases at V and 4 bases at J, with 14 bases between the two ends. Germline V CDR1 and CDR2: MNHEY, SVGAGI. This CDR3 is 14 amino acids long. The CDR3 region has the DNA TGTGCCAGCAGTCCGATTGACAGTTTCTATGGCTACACCTTC. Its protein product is CASSPIDSFYGYTF.

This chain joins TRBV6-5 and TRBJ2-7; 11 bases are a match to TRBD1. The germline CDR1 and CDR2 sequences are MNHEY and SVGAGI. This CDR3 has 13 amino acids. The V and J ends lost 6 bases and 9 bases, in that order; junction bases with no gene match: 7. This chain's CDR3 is CASRDGTGGRQYF. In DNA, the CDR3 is TGTGCCAGCAGAGACGGGACAGGGGGTCGGCAGTACTTC.

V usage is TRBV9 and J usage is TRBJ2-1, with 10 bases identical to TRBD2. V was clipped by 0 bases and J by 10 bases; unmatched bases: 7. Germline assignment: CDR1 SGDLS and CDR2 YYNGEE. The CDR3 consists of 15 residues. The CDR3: CASSVVWTSGDEQFF. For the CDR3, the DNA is TGTGCCAGCAGCGTAGTTTGGACTAGCGGTGACGAGCAGTTCTTC.

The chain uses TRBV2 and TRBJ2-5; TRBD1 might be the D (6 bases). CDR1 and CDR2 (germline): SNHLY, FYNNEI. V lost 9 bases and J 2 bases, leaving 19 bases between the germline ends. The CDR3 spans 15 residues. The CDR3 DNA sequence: TGTGCCAGTATTCCGGGTCCAGGGGCTCAAGAGACCCAGTACTTC. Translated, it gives CASIPGPGAQETQYF.

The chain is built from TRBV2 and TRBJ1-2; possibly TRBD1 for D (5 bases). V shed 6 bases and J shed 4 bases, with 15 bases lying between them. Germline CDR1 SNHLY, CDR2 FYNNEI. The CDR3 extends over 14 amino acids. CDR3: CASSPVQGAYGYTF. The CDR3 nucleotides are TGTGCCAGCAGCCCCGTTCAGGGTGCCTATGGCTACACCTTC. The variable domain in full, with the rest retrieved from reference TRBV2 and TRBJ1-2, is EPEVTQTPSHQVTQMGQEVILRCVPISNHLYFYWYRQILGQKVEFLVSFYNNEISEKSEIFDDQFSVERPDGSNFTLKIRSTKLEDSAMYFCASSPVQGAYGYTFGSGTRLTVV.

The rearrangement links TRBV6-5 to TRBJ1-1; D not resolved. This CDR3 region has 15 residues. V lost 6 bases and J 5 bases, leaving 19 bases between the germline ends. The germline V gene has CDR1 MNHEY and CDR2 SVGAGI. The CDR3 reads CASRSYETKGTEAFF. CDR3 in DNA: TGTGCCAGCAGGTCCTACGAAACCAAAGGGACTGAAGCTTTCTTT.

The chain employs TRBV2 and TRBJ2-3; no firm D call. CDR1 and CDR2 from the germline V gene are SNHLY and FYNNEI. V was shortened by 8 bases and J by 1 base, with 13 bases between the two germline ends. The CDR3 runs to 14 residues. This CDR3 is CASGILVGTDTQYF. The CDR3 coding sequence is TGTGCCAGCGGAATCCTGGTGGGCACAGATACGCAGTATTTT.

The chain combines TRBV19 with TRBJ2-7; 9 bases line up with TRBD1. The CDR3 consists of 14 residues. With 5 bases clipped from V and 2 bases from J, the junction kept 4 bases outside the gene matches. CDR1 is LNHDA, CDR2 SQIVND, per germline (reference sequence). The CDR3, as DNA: TGTGCCAGTAGTGCCGGGACAGGGCCCTACGAGCAGTACTTC. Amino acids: CASSAGTGPYEQYF.